This T cell receptor (beta chain) emerged from a study of neurological immune-mediated disorders. One entry per CDR3 protein results from TCRdb running MiXCR on the 5' RACE reads. The data show about 62,000 distinct CDR3 sequences, around 5.2% seen once. As to this clonotype: Its ends do not fully match the called genes, so a read error is possible.

Sequencing was done on a sample of PBMCs. The receptor was derived from a woman in her fifties or sixties with multiple sclerosis.

CDR3 residues: CAISEGYQPQNF. DNA of the CDR3: TGTGCCATCAGTGAAGGGTATCAGCCCCAGAATTTT. The chain has TRBV10-3 and TRBJ1-5; D is unresolved. Germline CDR1 ENHRY, CDR2 SYGVKD. The CDR3 loop spans 12 amino acids.